This T cell receptor beta chain originates from a study of regulatory T cells in long-lasting Graves disease. CDR3-region Arm-PCR and iRepertoire HTBI primers produced the TCR beta libraries. One entry per CDR3 protein, called by TCRdb with MiXCR from the multiplex PCR reads. The sample consists of a few hundred thousand distinct CDR3 sequences, 20% to 25% of them appearing once. Time point noted: persistent/refractory GD, antithyroid drugs over 5 years with positive TRAb. Extracted PBMC RNA gave rise to the TCR library. This clonotype was recorded at least ten times. The antigen is not known. Broader study findings: Lower TCR diversity was seen in persistent Graves' patients than in newly diagnosed ones. Newly diagnosed patients shared 850 to 1,000 public clonotypes; persistent patients shared around 2,500.

This CDR3 spans 16 amino acids. CDR1 SGHDT and CDR2 YYEEEE come from the germline V gene. V was trimmed by 2 bases and J by 1 base, leaving 15 bases between them. The chain recombines TRBV5-6 with TRBJ1-1; D call uncertain. Specimen: peripheral blood mononuclear cells (PBMCs), collected when the disease was refractory, from a patient treated with antithyroid drugs. This receptor was identified in a woman aged 35 to 49 with Graves disease. The CDR3 here is CASSFPSPMTNTEAFF. The CDR3 DNA reads as TGTGCCAGCAGCTTTCCCAGTCCGATGACGAACACTGAAGCTTTCTTT. Full variable domain (missing parts from reference TRBV5-6 and TRBJ1-1): DAGVTQSPTHLIKTRGQQVTLRCSPKSGHDTVSWYQQALGQGPQFIFQYYEEEERQRGNFPDRFSGHQFPNYSSELNVNALLLGDSALYLCASSFPSPMTNTEAFFGQGTRLTVV.